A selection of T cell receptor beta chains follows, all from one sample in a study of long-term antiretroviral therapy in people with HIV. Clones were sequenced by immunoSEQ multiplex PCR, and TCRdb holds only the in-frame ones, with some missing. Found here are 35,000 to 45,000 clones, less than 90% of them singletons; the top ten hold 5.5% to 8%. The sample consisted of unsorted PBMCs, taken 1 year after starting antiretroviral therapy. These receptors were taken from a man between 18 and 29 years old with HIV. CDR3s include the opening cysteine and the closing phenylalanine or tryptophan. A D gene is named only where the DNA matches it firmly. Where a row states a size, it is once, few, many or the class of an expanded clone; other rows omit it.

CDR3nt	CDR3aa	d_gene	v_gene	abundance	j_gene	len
TGTGCCAGCAGCTTTGGGGACAGCTTTTATGGCTACACCTTC	CASSFGDSFYGYTF	TRBD1	TRBV11-2	.	TRBJ1-2	14
TGTGCCAGCAGCGTAGCTACGGAGGCTAATGAAAAACTGTTTTTT	CASSVATEANEKLFF	.	TRBV9	.	TRBJ1-4	15
TGCGCCAGCAGCCTTCTCTATAGCGGGAGGGCCGGCAATGAGCAGTTCTTC	CASSLLYSGRAGNEQFF	TRBD2	TRBV4-3	.	TRBJ2-1	17
TGTGCCAGCAGCTTAGGTGGGGGAGCTTTCTTT	CASSLGGGAFF	.	TRBV7-9	.	TRBJ1-1	11
TGCGCCAGCAGCTTGGGAGATCTGGGACTAGCGGGAGTCGATGAGCAGTTCTTC	CASSLGDLGLAGVDEQFF	TRBD2	TRBV5-1	.	TRBJ2-1	18
TGTGCCAGTAGTCTGGCCCTAGGGGCCACTGAAGCTTTCTTT	CASSLALGATEAFF	.	TRBV19	.	TRBJ1-1	14
TGTGCCAGCAGGATTATGACAGGGGACACAGATACGCAGTATTTT	CASRIMTGDTDTQYF	TRBD1	TRBV5-6	.	TRBJ2-3	15
TGTGCCAGCAGTTACTCCACAGGGGAGGTGGCTTTCTTT	CASSYSTGEVAFF	TRBD1	TRBV6-5	.	TRBJ1-1	13
TGTGCCAGCAGCGTAGCGGGAGCGGGGACCTACAATGAGCAGTTCTTC	CASSVAGAGTYNEQFF	TRBD2	TRBV9	.	TRBJ2-1	16
TGTGCCAGCAGCGCCCCCGGGAGGGGCAACTCTGGGGCCAACGTCCTGACTTTC	CASSAPGRGNSGANVLTF	TRBD2	TRBV9	.	TRBJ2-6	18
TGTGCCACCAGCAGAGATCAACGGGGCACAGATACGCAGTATTTT	CATSRDQRGTDTQYF	.	TRBV15	.	TRBJ2-3	15
TGCGCCAGCAGCCAACCCGGGACAGGAGACACTGAAGCTTTCTTT	CASSQPGTGDTEAFF	TRBD1	TRBV5-1	.	TRBJ1-1	15
TGCGCCAGCAGCCCCACACCTAACACTGAAGCTTTCTTT	CASSPTPNTEAFF	.	TRBV4-1	.	TRBJ1-1	13
TGTGCCAGCAGCCCGGGGACTAGCGGGAGGAACTACAATGAGCAGTTCTTC	CASSPGTSGRNYNEQFF	TRBD2	TRBV5-4	.	TRBJ2-1	17
TGTGCCAGCAGCAGTCCGGGAGCTGAAGCTTTCTTT	CASSSPGAEAFF	.	TRBV27	.	TRBJ1-1	12
TGTGCCAGCAGTTCCCACGGTGGGGAGTCCTACGAGCAGTACTTC	CASSSHGGESYEQYF	.	TRBV6-1	.	TRBJ2-7	15
TGTGCCAGCAGCCCCAGTGGAGTGGGGTCCTACGAGCAGTACTTC	CASSPSGVGSYEQYF	.	TRBV9	.	TRBJ2-7	15
TGTGCCAGCAGGAAGAAGGAGTCCTACGAGCAGTACTTC	CASRKKESYEQYF	.	TRBV14	once	TRBJ2-7	13